The next 9 T cell receptor beta chains were all read from a single sample in a study of T cell responses to AZD1222 COVID-19 vaccine. Clones were read by immunoSEQ multiplex PCR, and TCRdb kept only the in-frame ones, dropping some. The table includes 100,000 to 120,000 clones, around 90% detected once. The starting material was peripheral blood, obtained 28 days after the second AZD1222 dose. The receptors were sampled from an adult who received the AZD1222 COVID-19 vaccine.

The CDR3 loop reads CASRQNRDWEKLFF. The CDR3, as DNA: TGTGCCAGCAGGCAGAACAGGGACTGGGAAAAACTGTTTTTT. The chain couples TRBV27 to TRBJ1-4; tentatively, D is TRBD1 (6 bases). Trimming cost V 6 bases and J 8 bases, with 16 bases left between them. The CDR3 consists of 14 residues. Germline lookup yields CDR1 MNHEY and CDR2 SMNVEV (reference sequence).

In nucleotides, the CDR3 is TGTGCCAGCTTCTTCGGACAGGGGGCCCCAGAGGGCGGCTACACCTTC. Encoded protein: CASFFGQGAPEGGYTF. The rearrangement links TRBV2 to TRBJ1-2; 11 bases agree with TRBD1. The J segment lost 8 bases and the V segment lost 8 bases, leaving 16 bases of the junction unmatched. CDR3 length: 16 amino acids. The germline V gene has CDR1 SNHLY and CDR2 FYNNEI.

The rearrangement uses TRBV6-5 and TRBJ2-7, with TRBD1 matching 11 bases. This CDR3 has 14 residues. Trimming at V came to 6 bases and at J to 6 bases, leaving 7 bases not matched to a gene. Germline CDR1 is MNHEY and CDR2 is SVGAGI. For the CDR3, the DNA is TGTGCCAGCAGACCCCCGGGACAGGGGGGCGAGCAGTACTTC. Translated: CASRPPGQGGEQYF.

This clone has only one observation. The CDR3 region is CASREGTPSPHSPLHF. DNA for the CDR3: TGTGCCAGCAGGGAAGGGACTCCTTCCCCCCATTCACCCCTCCACTTT. The gene calls are TRBV28 and TRBJ1-6, with a tentative D call TRBD1 (5 bases). Trimming shortened V by 6 bases and J by 8 bases, and 20 bases separated the two germline ends. The germline V gene has CDR1 MDHEN and CDR2 SYDVKM. The CDR3 is 16 residues long.

The chain combines TRBV7-9 with TRBJ1-4, with TRBD1 matching over 7 bases. V gave up 5 bases and J gave up 2 bases; unmatched junction bases: 5. Looked up from germline, CDR1 is SEHNR and CDR2 is FQNEAQ (reference sequence). The CDR3 sequence is 15 residues long. CDR3 sequence (DNA): TGTGCCAGCAGCATTTACAGGGGCACTAATGAAAAACTGTTTTTT. This codes for CASSIYRGTNEKLFF.

The gene calls are TRBV4-1 and TRBJ1-2; weak D call: TRBD1 (6 bases). Per germline, CDR1 MGHRA and CDR2 YSYEKL. V gave up 4 bases and J gave up 8 bases, with 14 bases separating them. The CDR3 is made up of 13 amino acids. The CDR3 bases are TGCGCCAGCAGCCCCGTGGGGGCCGGGGGCTACACCTTC. It yields the protein CASSPVGAGGYTF.

The chain carries TRBV19 and TRBJ2-7; TRBD2 matches 7 bases. The germline V gene encodes CDR1 LNHDA and CDR2 SQIVND (reference sequence). The CDR3 is made up of 15 amino acids. Trimming took 4 bases from V and 2 from J; bases not matched to a gene: 8. In DNA, the CDR3 is TGTGCCAGTAGTAATCGGGCGGGAGAGCCCTACGAGCAGTACTTC. Its protein is CASSNRAGEPYEQYF.

DNA of the CDR3: TGTGCCAGCAGCGTAGGGGTCGGGGACAGGGTCCATGGCTACACCTTC. Protein product: CASSVGVGDRVHGYTF. The rearrangement links TRBV9 to TRBJ1-2; TRBD1 matches at 9 bases. J lost 6 bases, V lost 0 bases, and 9 bases had no gene match. The CDR3 length is 16 residues. The germline V gene encodes CDR1 SGDLS and CDR2 YYNGEE.

This clone was picked up one time. This chain joins TRBV6-1 and TRBJ1-2; D is uncertain. There are 15 residues in the CDR3. CDR1 is MNHNS, CDR2 SASEGT, per germline. V lost 0 bases to trimming and J lost 5 bases, with 13 bases between them. The CDR3 is CASSEAGRHAYGYTF. The CDR3 DNA reads as TGTGCCAGCAGTGAAGCGGGCCGTCATGCTTATGGCTACACCTTC.